Shown below are 29 T cell receptor delta chains from a single sample sequenced in a study of gamma-delta T cells after stem cell transplantation. TCRdb re-called clones from the RT-PCR reads via CATT. This sample has approximately 1,500 delta-chain clones; about 1.5% occur once, and the top ten carry around two fifths. Sample: gamma-delta T cells. The receptors shown here come from a human donor. It is not recorded whose cells these are; they may come from a transplant donor.

This clone has a handful of counts. TCRdb attributes to this sequence the protein of a much larger clone, which differs from the DNA translation at residue 4; a read error is likely, and the protein displayed is translated from the DNA. The V gene is TRDV2, the J gene TRDJ1, with TRDD3 matching 7 bases. The CDR3 consists of 18 residues. From germline, CDR1 is GEAIGNYY and CDR2 EKD. J lost 0 bases, V lost 6 bases, and 18 bases had no gene match. The CDR3 DNA reads TGTGCCTGTAACAAGTGGGATGGGGGACCGATGTACACCGATAAACTCATCTTT. Protein sequence: CACNKWDGGPMYTDKLIF.

In its sample, this clone was seen a few times. This DNA's translation differs at residue 9 from TCRdb's protein, which comes from a much larger clone; a read error is likely, and the protein shown is translated from the DNA. V is TRDV2 and J is TRDJ1, with 9 nucleotides matching TRDD3. With V trimmed by 3 bases and J by 0 bases, 10 bases remained unmatched. The germline gives CDR1 GEAIGNYY, CDR2 EKD. The length of the CDR3 is 17 residues. The CDR3 protein is CACDLLGEGGNTDKLIF. CDR3 sequence (DNA): TGTGCCTGTGACCTACTGGGGGAGGGGGGGAACACCGATAAACTCATCTTT.

This clone is classed as medium-sized. The chain couples TRDV3 to TRDJ1; 8 bases map to TRDD3. Germline V CDR1 and CDR2: TVYSNPD, GDNSRS (reference sequence). The trim removed 1 base at V and 9 bases at J, leaving 16 bases unmatched. The CDR3 is 15 amino acids. CDR3 sequence: CAFKSAILGVGELIF. The CDR3 DNA sequence: TGTGCCTTTAAGAGCGCCATACTGGGGGTGGGCGAACTCATCTTT. Using reference TRDV3 and TRDJ1 for the parts outside the CDR3, the full variable domain is CDKVTQSSPDQTVASGSEVVLLCTYDTVYSNPDLFWYRIRPDYSFQFVFYGDNSRSEGADFTQGRFSVKHILTQKAFHLVISPVRTEDSATYYCAFKSAILGVGELIFGKGTRVTVEP.

With respect to this clone: A single base is all that separates this from a far larger clone, so a read error is likely. The genes are TRDV2 and TRDJ1; D possibly corresponds to TRDD3 (6 bases). The CDR3 runs to 21 residues. In germline, CDR1 is GEAIGNYY, CDR2 EKD. V gave up 0 bases and J gave up 0 bases, with 28 bases separating them. The CDR3 nucleotides read TGTGCCTGTGACACCGGACTGGGAATGATGCGAGCAGCGAATAACACCGATAAACTCATCTTT. It encodes CACDTGLGMMRAANNTDKLIF.

About this clone itself: TCRdb's protein for this DNA is that of a much larger clone and differs from the translation at residue 10, likely a read error; the protein shown is the DNA translation. The chain is built from TRDV1 and TRDJ4; possible D gene TRDD3, 6 bases. Per the germline V gene, CDR1 is TSWWSYY and CDR2 is QGS. Trimming cost V 2 bases and J 4 bases, with 29 bases left between them. This CDR3 spans 19 amino acids. CDR3 in DNA: TGTGCTCTTGGGGAATTCCGACGGCCTTTCCCGGCCGGGGGACTACCCCTGATCTTT. This sequence encodes CALGEFRRPFPAGGLPLIF.

This clone is classed as medium-sized. A much larger clone is a single base away; this may be a read error. V gene TRDV1 combines with J gene TRDJ1, with TRDD3 matching 7 bases. Germline V lookup: CDR1 TSWWSYY, CDR2 QGS. With 3 bases clipped from V and 0 bases from J, the junction kept 25 bases outside the gene matches. This CDR3 has 22 amino acids. Here the CDR3 reads CALGDLRPPKYWGSLYTDKLIF. The CDR3 region has the DNA TGTGCTCTTGGGGACCTTCGCCCGCCCAAGTACTGGGGATCCTTGTACACCGATAAACTCATCTTT.

This clone counts as large. The same CDR3 is also encoded by other DNA sequences in this sample. V gene TRDV1 combines with J gene TRDJ1; D is unclear. The CDR3 has 15 residues. V gave up 1 base and J gave up 0 bases, with 9 bases separating them. The germline gives CDR1 TSWWSYY, CDR2 QGS. CDR3 sequence reads: CALGEPLWDTDKLIF. CDR3 nucleotides: TGTGCTCTTGGGGAACCTTTGTGGGACACCGATAAACTCATCTTT.

This clone is medium-sized by share. A far larger clone lies a single base away; this is likely a read error. The chain links TRDV2 to TRDJ1; TRDD3 agrees at 10 bases. The CDR3 covers 15 residues. V gave up 7 bases and J gave up 0 bases; unmatched junction bases: 7. Looked up from germline, CDR1 is GEAIGNYY and CDR2 is EKD. In DNA, the CDR3 is TGTGCCTGCACACTGGGGGATGCGTACACCGATAAACTCATCTTT. This sequence encodes CACTLGDAYTDKLIF.

There are a few counts of this clone. The protein that TCRdb holds for this DNA derives from a much larger clone and differs from the translated DNA at residue 14, which likely indicates a read error; the protein shown here is translated from the DNA. The chain carries TRDV2 and TRDJ1; D ambiguous. The germline V gene encodes CDR1 GEAIGNYY and CDR2 EKD. The CDR3 runs to 16 residues. CDR3 sequence: CACDRLPRGSTDKPIF. CDR3 nucleotides: TGTGCCTGTGACAGGCTACCTCGTGGTTCCACCGATAAACCCATCTTT.

The genes are TRDV3 and TRDJ1, with TRDD2 matching over 7 bases. Germline CDR1 is TVYSNPD and CDR2 is GDNSRS (reference sequence). CDR3 length: 17 residues. J lost 0 bases, V lost 4 bases, and 17 bases had no gene match. The CDR3 sequence: CASPSFPCTPYTDKLIF. DNA of the CDR3: TGTGCCTCCCCTTCCTTTCCATGTACTCCTTACACCGATAAACTCATCTTT.

This clone has more than one count but fewer than ten. The TCRdb protein comes from a much larger clone and disagrees with this DNA's translation at residue 10, likely due to a read error; the protein given here is derived from the DNA. This chain connects TRDV1 to TRDJ1, with 12 bases matching TRDD3. V trimming: 1 base; J trimming: 4 bases; junction bases outside the gene matches: 22. CDR3 length: 22 residues. Germline CDR1 TSWWSYY, CDR2 QGS. The CDR3 DNA is TGTGCTCTTGGGGAACGGACCTACCTTGACTGGGGGATACACGAATTAAGCGATAAACTCATCTTT. This encodes CALGERTYLDWGIHELSDKLIF.

This clone was counted only a few times. Given a much more abundant clone one base away, this may be a read error. Distinct nucleotide sequences in the sample also encode this CDR3. The chain carries TRDV3 and TRDJ1; 9 bases map to TRDD3. The CDR3 contains 18 residues. The germline V gene encodes CDR1 TVYSNPD and CDR2 GDNSRS (reference sequence). DNA of the CDR3: TGCGCCTTTCCACGGTGGTCTGGGGGATGGGGAAACACCGATAAACTCATCTTT. It encodes CAFPRWSGGWGNTDKLIF.

For this clone: This could be a read error, since a much larger clone is one nucleotide away. Additional DNA sequences in this sample encode the identical CDR3. The rearrangement uses TRDV3 and TRDJ1, with TRDD3 matching 9 bases. This CDR3 region has 18 residues. The germline CDR1 and CDR2 sequences are TVYSNPD and GDNSRS (reference sequence). CDR3 loop: CAFRGAWGMKPYTDKLIF. The CDR3 region has the DNA TGTGCTTTTCGCGGGGCCTGGGGGATGAAACCGTATACCGATAAACTCATCTTT.

This clone was counted only a few times. TCRdb's listed protein matches a much larger clone and diverges from this DNA's translation at residue 17, likely through a read error; the protein shown comes from the DNA. This sequence joins TRDV1 and TRDJ4; D assignment may be TRDD2 or TRDD3 (6 bases each). The CDR3 spans 19 residues. Germline CDR1 is TSWWSYY and CDR2 is QGS. CDR3 in DNA: TGTGCTCTTGGGGAATTCCGACGGCCTTCCCCGGCCGGGGGACTACCCCCGATCTTT. Its translation: CALGEFRRPSPAGGLPPIF.

A note on this clone: This clone may be a read error of a much larger clone one base away. The V call is TRDV1, the J call TRDJ1, with TRDD3 as a possible D gene (5 bases). V was shortened by 4 bases and J by 0 bases, with 21 bases between the two germline ends. Germline assignment: CDR1 TSWWSYY and CDR2 QGS. The CDR3 covers 18 residues. CDR3 in amino acids: CALGGGWPLNTYTDKLIF. The CDR3, as DNA: TGTGCTCTTGGGGGGGGGTGGCCTCTCAATACATACACCGATAAACTCATCTTT.

This clone was seen a few times. The protein recorded in TCRdb matches a much larger clone and deviates from this DNA's translation at residue 5, suggesting a read error; the protein here is obtained by translating the DNA. The chain joins TRAV29/DV5 to TRDJ1; 9 nucleotides align to TRDD2. The V gene end was trimmed by 0 bases and the J gene end by 8 bases; junction bases not matched to a gene: 17. The CDR3 covers 17 residues. From germline, CDR1 is NSMFDY and CDR2 ISSIKDK. The CDR3 sequence: CAASAAFLRTGEPKLIF. DNA of the CDR3: TGTGCAGCAAGCGCGGCCTTCCTACGTACTGGGGAGCCCAAACTCATCTTT.

A remark on this clone: With a far larger clone one base away, a read error is the likely cause. Distinct nucleotide sequences in the sample also encode this CDR3. The J gene is TRDJ1, the V gene TRDV2; 13 bases are shared with TRDD3. The CDR3 length is 19 residues. The germline V gene encodes CDR1 GEAIGNYY and CDR2 EKD. The CDR3, as DNA: TGTGCCTGTGACCCCCTTACTGGGGGATACGCCGAGACACCCGACAAACTCATCTTT. It encodes CACDPLTGGYAETPDKLIF.

On this clone itself: A far larger clone is off by one base, so a read error is likely. Different DNA sequences within this sample yield the same CDR3. The gene calls are TRDV3 and TRDJ1; tentative D call: TRDD3 (5 bases). V lost 4 bases and J 4 bases, leaving 31 bases between the germline ends. Looked up from germline, CDR1 is TVYSNPD and CDR2 is GDNSRS (reference sequence). This CDR3 contains 18 residues. Written as DNA, the CDR3 is TGTGCCTCTATTCAGCTTTCTCATACTGGAGGATGGTGCGATAAACTCATCTTT. Amino acids: CASIQLSHTGGWCDKLIF.

Details on this clone: This DNA's translation differs at residue 7 from TCRdb's protein, which comes from a much larger clone; a read error is likely, and the protein shown is translated from the DNA. J is TRDJ1 and V is TRDV1; 9 nucleotides agree with TRDD3. V gave up 6 bases and J gave up 0 bases; unmatched junction bases: 11. Per germline, CDR1 TSWWSYY and CDR2 QGS. CDR3 size: 17 residues. The CDR3 protein is CALGKRGILRHTDKLIF. The CDR3 nucleotides read TGTGCTCTTGGCAAAAGGGGGATACTCCGGCACACCGATAAACTCATCTTT.

In this sample, this clone is medium-sized (0.01 to 0.1%). A far bigger clonotype differs at one base, so this is likely a read error. This chain links TRDV3 with TRDJ1; 8 positions agree with TRDD3. This CDR3 comprises 19 residues. V trimming: 1 base; J trimming: 6 bases; junction bases outside the gene matches: 25. Germline assignment: CDR1 TVYSNPD and CDR2 GDNSRS (reference sequence). DNA of the CDR3: TGTGCCTTTAATTGTCCCCTACCCTGGGGGACCCGACGTGAGTATAAACTCATCTTT. It codes for CAFNCPLPWGTRREYKLIF.

Regarding this clone: Since a far larger clone is one base different, this is likely a read error. At the DNA level, this CDR3 is encoded by other sequences in the same sample as well. The chain links TRDV2 to TRDJ1; 13 bases align to TRDD3. The CDR3 is 19 residues long. V lost 3 bases, J lost 3 bases, and 15 bases stayed unmatched. Per germline, CDR1 GEAIGNYY and CDR2 EKD. CDR3 DNA: TGTGCCTGTGACCCCCTTACTGGGGGATACGCCGAGACGCCCGATAAACTCATCTTT. Its translation: CACDPLTGGYAETPDKLIF.

This clone was picked up a small number of times. This rearrangement joins TRDV2 to TRDJ1; 11 bases are a match to TRDD3. Germline CDR1 reads GEAIGNYY; CDR2 reads EKD. The CDR3 totals 21 residues. Trimming took 1 base from V and 0 from J; bases not matched to a gene: 18. CDR3 loop: CACDTNSFLRWGIRYTDKLIF. DNA of the CDR3: TGTGCCTGTGACACGAATAGTTTCCTACGTTGGGGGATACGCTACACCGATAAACTCATCTTT.

Regarding this clone: The TCRdb protein comes from a much larger clone and disagrees with this DNA's translation at residue 13, likely due to a read error; the protein given here is derived from the DNA. The chain combines TRAV29/DV5 with TRDJ1; TRDD3 agrees at 7 bases. Trimming took 0 bases from V and 4 from J; bases not matched to a gene: 18. Per the germline V gene, CDR1 is NSMFDY and CDR2 is ISSIKDK. CDR3 length: 18 amino acids. This CDR3 is CAASAVLGTPSYSDKLIF. The CDR3 coding sequence is TGTGCAGCAAGCGCTGTACTGGGGACCCCCTCTTACAGCGATAAACTCATCTTT.

By its share, this clone is large (0.1 to 1%). Other DNA sequences from this sample encode an identical CDR3 as well. The chain carries TRDV2 and TRDJ1, with 8 bases lining up with TRDD3. Germline CDR1 GEAIGNYY, CDR2 EKD. The CDR3 covers 16 residues. V was clipped by 2 bases and J by 7 bases; unmatched bases: 14. Here the CDR3 reads CACDRRWGIPGGKLIF. The CDR3, as DNA: TGTGCCTGTGACAGACGATGGGGGATTCCGGGAGGTAAACTCATCTTT.

This clone was counted only a few times. TCRdb's protein for this DNA is that of a much larger clone and differs from the translation at residue 11, likely a read error; the protein shown is the DNA translation. The chain couples TRAV29/DV5 to TRDJ1, with 9 bases that match TRDD2. CDR1 and CDR2 (germline): NSMFDY, ISSIKDK. This CDR3 has 17 amino acids. With 1 base clipped from V and 8 bases from J, the junction kept 18 bases outside the gene matches. Here the CDR3 reads CAASTAFLRTEEPKLIF. DNA of the CDR3: TGTGCAGCAAGCACGGCCTTCCTACGTACTGAGGAGCCCAAACTCATCTTT.

This clone rates as large. V and J are TRDV1 and TRDJ1; tentatively, D is TRDD3 (5 bases). The CDR3 is 18 residues long. Germline V lookup: CDR1 TSWWSYY, CDR2 QGS. V was cut by 4 bases and J by 0 bases, with 21 bases left in between. The CDR3 region has the DNA TGTGCTCTTGGGGCTCCGGGGCTTTGGGGTCCGTACACCGATAAACTCATCTTT. It translates to CALGAPGLWGPYTDKLIF.

This clone qualifies as medium-sized (0.01 to 0.1%). This probably arose from a read error, given a far larger clone one base away. The genes are TRDV1 and TRDJ1, with 8 nucleotides matching TRDD3. The CDR3 has 22 residues. Germline V gives CDR1 TSWWSYY, CDR2 QGS. After removal of 3 bases from V and 0 bases from J, the junction contained 24 bases not matched to a gene. The CDR3 protein is CALGDLHTGYWGADPYTDKLIF. CDR3 bases: TGTGCTCTTGGGGACCTCCATACGGGGTACTGGGGGGCCGACCCGTACACCGATAAACTCATCTTT.

With regard to this clone: The mismatch at residues 7 and 8 between this DNA's translation and the TCRdb protein of a much larger clone likely reflects a read error; the protein shown is translated from the DNA. The chain recombines TRDV1 with TRDJ1; 9 bases align to TRDD3. J was trimmed by 0 bases and V by 3 bases; bases with no gene match: 23. The CDR3 runs 22 residues. The germline CDR1 and CDR2 sequences are TSWWSYY and QGS. The CDR3 DNA is TGTGCTCTTGGGGACCTCTATGCGGGGTACTGGGGGACCGACCCGTACACCGATAAACTCATCTTT. It encodes CALGDLYAGYWGTDPYTDKLIF.

This clone was counted between two and nine times. A far larger clone is off by one base, so a read error is likely. CDR3 coding DNA: TGTGCCTGTGACACCGTGAGTGGATGGGGGACCCCGCTTCGTTTATCGTCCTGGGGCACCCGACAGATGTTTTTC. Encoded protein: CACDTVSGWGTPLRLSSWGTRQMFF. The V and J genes are TRDV2 and TRDJ3; 7 positions match TRDD3. The V gene's germline CDR1 is GEAIGNYY and CDR2 EKD. The CDR3 is 25 residues long.